The clone carrying this TCR beta chain has more than one count but fewer than ten. Its target is not known. The length of the CDR3 is 16 residues. The V end lost 0 bases, the J end lost 5 bases, and 13 bases lay between the germline ends. From germline, CDR1 is LNHDA and CDR2 SQIVND (reference sequence). The data stem from a study of T cell responses to AZD1222 COVID-19 vaccine. Study-level findings and limits: Clonal diversity may have been underestimated in mostly white British donors. Along spike, vaccine-associated CD4 TCRs were found throughout, with dominance at 160-218 and 743-854. Seropositive AZD1222 recipients at baseline numbered only five or six. When two AZD1222 doses had been given, Spike-specific TCR breadth and depth rose.

Data came from immunoSEQ multiplex PCR; TCRdb stores just in-frame clones and leaves some out. The sample carries fewer than 200,000 clones, more than 80% recorded once. V gene TRBV19 combines with J gene TRBJ2-2; tentatively, D is TRBD2 (6 bases). The sequenced sample was peripheral blood, obtained on day 0 of AZD1222 vaccination. The receptor was derived from an adult in good health. CDR3 residues: CASSIEEGRYTGELFF. CDR3 nucleotide sequence: TGTGCCAGTAGTATAGAGGAGGGGAGGTATACCGGGGAGCTGTTTTTT.